This T cell receptor beta chain comes out of a study of cytomegalovirus exposure and HLA in healthy donors. The length of the CDR3 is 14 residues. Looked up from germline, CDR1 is SGHRS and CDR2 is YFSETQ. The V gene end was trimmed by 5 bases and the J gene end by 2 bases; junction bases not matched to a gene: 6. Here immunoSEQ multiplex PCR was the method, and the copy in TCRdb shows in-frame clones only, minus some. The sample shows around 95,000 clones, 85% of them seen only once. Study-wide results and limits: According to a subsequent analysis, TCR clusters identified in the first cohort showed a tendency to co-occur across the approximately 130 validation repertoires. The study flagged some 170 TCR beta chains as cytomegalovirus-associated.

With respect to this clone: Its antigen is unidentified.

This clonotype originated in a man aged 18 to 30 in good health and CMV-seropositive. V usage is TRBV5-1 and J usage is TRBJ2-7; 8 bases are a match to TRBD2. Specimen: PBMCs. The CDR3 nucleotides read TGCGCCAGCAGTACGGGAGGGGTTCCCTACGAGCAGTACTTC. Translation gives CASSTGGVPYEQYF. The complete variable domain, with remaining parts taken from reference TRBV5-1 and TRBJ2-7, reads KAGVTQTPRYLIKTRGQQVTLSCSPISGHRSVSWYQQTPGQGLQFLFEYFSETQRNKGNFPGRFSGRQFSNSRSEMNVSTLELGDSALYLCASSTGGVPYEQYFGPGTRLTVT.